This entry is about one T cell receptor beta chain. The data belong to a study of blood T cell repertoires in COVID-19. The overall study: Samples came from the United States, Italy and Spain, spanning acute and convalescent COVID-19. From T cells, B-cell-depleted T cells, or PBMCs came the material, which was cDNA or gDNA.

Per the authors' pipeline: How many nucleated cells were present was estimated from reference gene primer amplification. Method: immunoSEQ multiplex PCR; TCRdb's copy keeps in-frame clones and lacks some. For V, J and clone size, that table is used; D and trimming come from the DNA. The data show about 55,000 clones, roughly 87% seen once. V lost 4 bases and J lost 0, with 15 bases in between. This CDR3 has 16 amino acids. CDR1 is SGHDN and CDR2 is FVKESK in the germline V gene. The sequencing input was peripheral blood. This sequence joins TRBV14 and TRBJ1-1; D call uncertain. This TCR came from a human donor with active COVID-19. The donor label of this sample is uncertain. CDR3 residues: CASSPGGGSMNTEAFF. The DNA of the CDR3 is TGTGCCAGCAGCCCCGGTGGAGGAAGTATGAACACTGAAGCTTTCTTT.